Given below is one T cell receptor (beta chain) in context. The V gene's germline CDR1 is LGHDT and CDR2 YNNKEL (reference sequence). V shed 1 base and J shed 7 bases, with 17 bases lying between them. CDR3 size: 17 residues. This sample is part of a study of CD8 T cells in Susac syndrome. cDNA came from about 0.46 to 1 ug RNA primed by random hexamers. The CDR3 of TCR beta was amplified by immunoSEQ multiplex PCR across 54 Vbeta and 13 Jbeta. One entry per CDR3 protein results from TCRdb running MiXCR on the immunoSEQ multiplex PCR reads. The sample carries some 50,000 distinct CDR3 sequences, approximately 95% recorded once.

The chain recombines TRBV3-1 with TRBJ1-6, with D unclear. The TCR originated in a human donor with Susac syndrome. The source material was CD8+ T cells from PBMCs. The CDR3 coding sequence is TGTGCCAGCAGCCAAGGGGGAAGTGGGATGAAGAATTCACCCCTCCACTTT. It encodes CASSQGGSGMKNSPLHF.